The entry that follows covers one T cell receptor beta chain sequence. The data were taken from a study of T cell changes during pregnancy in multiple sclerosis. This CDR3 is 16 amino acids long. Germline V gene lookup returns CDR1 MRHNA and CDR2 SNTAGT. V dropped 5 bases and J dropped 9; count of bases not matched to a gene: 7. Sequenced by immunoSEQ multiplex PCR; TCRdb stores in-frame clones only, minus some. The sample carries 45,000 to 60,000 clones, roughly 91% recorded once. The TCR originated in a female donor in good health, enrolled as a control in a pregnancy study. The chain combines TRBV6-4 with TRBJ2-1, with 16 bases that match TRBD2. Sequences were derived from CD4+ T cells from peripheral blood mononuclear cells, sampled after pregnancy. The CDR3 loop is CASSPGLAGGLGEQFF. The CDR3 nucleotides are TGTGCCAGCAGTCCGGGACTAGCGGGGGGGCTTGGTGAGCAGTTCTTC.